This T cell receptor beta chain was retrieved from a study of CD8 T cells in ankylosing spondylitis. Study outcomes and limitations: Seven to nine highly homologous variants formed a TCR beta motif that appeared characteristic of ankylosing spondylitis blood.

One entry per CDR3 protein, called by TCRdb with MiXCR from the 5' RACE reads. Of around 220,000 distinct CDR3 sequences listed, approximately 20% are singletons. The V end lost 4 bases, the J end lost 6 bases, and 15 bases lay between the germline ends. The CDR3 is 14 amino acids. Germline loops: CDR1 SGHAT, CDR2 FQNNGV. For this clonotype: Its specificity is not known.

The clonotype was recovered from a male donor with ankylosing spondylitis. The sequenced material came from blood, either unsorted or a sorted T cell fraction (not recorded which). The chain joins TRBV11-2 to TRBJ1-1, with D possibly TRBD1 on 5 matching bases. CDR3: CASSSAGYRAEAFF. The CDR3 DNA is TGTGCCAGCAGCTCGGCAGGGTATCGGGCTGAAGCTTTCTTT.